This TCR beta chain was identified in a study of blood T cell repertoires in COVID-19. Original processing methods: Using reference gene primer amplification, nucleated cell counts were estimated. The protocol was immunoSEQ multiplex PCR, while the TCRdb copy is restricted to in-frame clones and leaves out a portion. That table gives V, J and clone size, and the DNA gave D and trimming. The sample lists some 150,000 clones; 86% were seen once. Trimming left V 2 bases short and J 0 bases short, with 5 bases between. In germline, CDR1 is SGHAT, CDR2 FQNNGV. The CDR3 is made up of 15 amino acids. This TCR was sampled from a woman in her sixties with acute or convalescent COVID-19. Material: peripheral blood. The V and J genes are TRBV11-2 and TRBJ2-6; no clear D gene. The CDR3 sequence: CASSLSLSGANVLTF. In nucleotides, the CDR3 is TGTGCCAGCAGCTTATCCCTCTCTGGGGCCAACGTCCTGACTTTC.